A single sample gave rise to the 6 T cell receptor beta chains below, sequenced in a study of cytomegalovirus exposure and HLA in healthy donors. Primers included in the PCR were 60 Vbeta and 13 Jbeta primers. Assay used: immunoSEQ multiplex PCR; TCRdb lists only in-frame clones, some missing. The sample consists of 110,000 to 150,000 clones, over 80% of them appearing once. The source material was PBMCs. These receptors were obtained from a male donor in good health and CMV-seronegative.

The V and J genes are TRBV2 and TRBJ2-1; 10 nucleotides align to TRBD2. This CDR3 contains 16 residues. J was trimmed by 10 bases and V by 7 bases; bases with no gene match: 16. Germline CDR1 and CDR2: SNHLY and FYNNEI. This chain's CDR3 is CASNRLQAGGPSEQFF. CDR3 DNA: TGTGCCAGCAACAGACTTCAAGCGGGAGGGCCTTCGGAGCAGTTCTTC. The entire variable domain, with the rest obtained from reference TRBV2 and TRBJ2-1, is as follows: EPEVTQTPSHQVTQMGQEVILRCVPISNHLYFYWYRQILGQKVEFLVSFYNNEISEKSEIFDDQFSVERPDGSNFTLKIRSTKLEDSAMYFCASNRLQAGGPSEQFFGPGTRLTVL.

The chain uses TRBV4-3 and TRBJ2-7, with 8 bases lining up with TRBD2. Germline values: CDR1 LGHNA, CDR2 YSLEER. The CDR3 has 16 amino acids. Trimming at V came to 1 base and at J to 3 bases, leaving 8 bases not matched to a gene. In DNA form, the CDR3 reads TGCGCCAGCAGCCAAGTCCAGGCCAGCGGGAGCTACGAGCAGTACTTC. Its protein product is CASSQVQASGSYEQYF.

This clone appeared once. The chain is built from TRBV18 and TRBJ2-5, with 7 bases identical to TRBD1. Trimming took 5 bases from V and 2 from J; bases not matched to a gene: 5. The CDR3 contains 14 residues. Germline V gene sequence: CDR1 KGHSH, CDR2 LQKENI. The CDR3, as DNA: TGTGCCAGCTCAGCCCGGGACAGACAAGAGACCCAGTACTTC. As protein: CASSARDRQETQYF.

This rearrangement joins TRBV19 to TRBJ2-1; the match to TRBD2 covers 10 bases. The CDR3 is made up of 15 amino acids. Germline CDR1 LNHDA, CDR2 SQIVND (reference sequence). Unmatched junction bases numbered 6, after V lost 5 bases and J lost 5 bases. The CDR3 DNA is TGTGCCAGTAGTGTGACTAGCGGGTCAAACAATGAGCAGTTCTTC. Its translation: CASSVTSGSNNEQFF.

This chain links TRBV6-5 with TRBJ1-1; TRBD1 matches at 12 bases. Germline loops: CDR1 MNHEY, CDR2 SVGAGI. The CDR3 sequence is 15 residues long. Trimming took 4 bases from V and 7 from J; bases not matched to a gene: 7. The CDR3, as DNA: TGTGCCAGCAGTTTCCGGGACAGGGGGCCCCTTGAAGCTTTCTTT. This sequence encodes CASSFRDRGPLEAFF.

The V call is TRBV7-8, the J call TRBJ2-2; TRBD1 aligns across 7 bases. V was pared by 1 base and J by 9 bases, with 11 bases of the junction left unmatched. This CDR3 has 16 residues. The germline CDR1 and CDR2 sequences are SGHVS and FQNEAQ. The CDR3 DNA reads TGTGCCAGCAGCTTAGGTGACAGGGTTGGGACCCGGGAGCTGTTTTTT. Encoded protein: CASSLGDRVGTRELFF.